This T cell receptor (beta chain) comes out of a study of persistence of HIV-infected CD4 T cells. About this clone: What it binds is unknown.

This was the immunoSEQ version 4 assay in survey mode. This table comes from immunoSEQ multiplex PCR, and its TCRdb copy is limited to in-frame clones, with some not included. The sample yields 37,000 or so clones, over 80% seen once. Lysates of CMV-infected fibroblasts at 10 ug/mL stimulated these cells. Sorted nonresponding memory CD4+ T cells were CD40L-negative, CD69-negative, CD45RO-high. CDR3 length: 18 residues. Germline loops: CDR1 KGHDR, CDR2 SFDVKD. V gave up 3 bases and J gave up 2 bases, with 20 bases separating them. The sample in question was CD4+ T cells sorted from PBMCs after roughly 17-hour stimulation, obtained from a patient who received antiretroviral therapy. The receptor comes from an adult man with HIV who was CMV-seropositive. This sequence joins TRBV24-1 and TRBJ2-3; tentatively, D is TRBD2 (6 bases). DNA of the CDR3: TGTGCCACCAGTGATACCGGCAGGCGGGGACCTAACACAGATACGCAGTATTTT. Protein product: CATSDTGRRGPNTDTQYF.